A single sample is the source of the 25 T cell receptor beta chains below, sequenced in a study of cytomegalovirus exposure and HLA in healthy donors. It was with 60 Vbeta and 13 Jbeta primers that the PCR ran. Produced via immunoSEQ multiplex PCR; TCRdb's table is partial and in-frame only. The table has around 170,000 clones, more than 70% seen once; the top ten hold 0.38%. Specimen: PBMCs. The receptors here all came from a boy aged 2 to 10 in good health and CMV-seronegative.

The CDR3 region has the DNA TGTGCCAGCAGCTCGATTACAGGGGACGAGCAGTACTTC. It specifies CASSSITGDEQYF. V and J are TRBV5-4 and TRBJ2-7, with TRBD1 matching 7 bases. J gave up 5 bases and V 3 bases, and 5 bases lay outside the gene matches. This CDR3 has 13 amino acids. Germline V CDR1 and CDR2: SGHNT, YYREEE (reference sequence). The full variable domain, rest sourced from reference TRBV5-4 and TRBJ2-7, is ETGVTQSPTHLIKTRGQQVTLRCSSQSGHNTVSWYQQALGQGPQFIFQYYREEENGRGNFPPRFSGLQFPNYSSELNVNALELDDSALYLCASSSITGDEQYFGPGTRLTVT.

This chain uses TRBV6-5 with TRBJ2-5; D is ambiguous. Trimming stripped 2 bases from V and 13 bases from J, with 2 bases between. This CDR3 spans 8 amino acids. In germline, CDR1 is MNHEY, CDR2 SVGAGI. The CDR3 region has the DNA TGTGCCAGCAGTTACCGGTACTTC. Protein sequence: CASSYRYF.

The chain is built from TRBV6-1 and TRBJ2-5; D unresolved. Per the germline V gene, CDR1 is MNHNS and CDR2 is SASEGT. Trimming removed 5 bases from V and 4 bases from J, with 14 bases in between. The CDR3 loop spans 14 amino acids. The DNA for the CDR3 is TGTGCCAGCAGTTCCACCGGGTCTTCAGAGACCCAGTACTTC. This codes for CASSSTGSSETQYF.

This clone has only a few counts. V usage is TRBV19 and J usage is TRBJ2-6; 7 nucleotides match TRBD2. Germline CDR1 reads LNHDA; CDR2 reads SQIVND (reference sequence). The V segment lost 7 bases and the J segment 2 bases; nucleotides outside the gene matches: 11. This CDR3 contains 17 residues. Written as DNA, the CDR3 is TGTGCCAGTAACAGCGGCGGGAGAGGAACTGGGGCCAACGTCCTGACTTTC. It is translated as CASNSGGRGTGANVLTF.

The chain is built from TRBV28 and TRBJ2-7, with no clear D. Trimming removed 5 bases from V and 3 bases from J, with 5 bases in between. Per the germline V gene, CDR1 is MDHEN and CDR2 is SYDVKM. The length of the CDR3 is 11 residues. CDR3 protein: CASSPYYEQYF. The CDR3, as DNA: TGTGCCAGCAGTCCCTACTACGAGCAGTACTTC. The complete variable domain, with remaining parts taken from reference TRBV28 and TRBJ2-7, reads DVKVTQSSRYLVKRTGEKVFLECVQDMDHENMFWYRQDPGLGLRLIYFSYDVKMKEKGDIPEGYSVSREKKERFSLILESASTNQTSMYLCASSPYYEQYFGPGTRLTVT.

CDR3 residues: CASSRDWNTGELFF. The CDR3 DNA sequence: TGCGCCAGCAGCCGGGACTGGAACACCGGGGAGCTGTTTTTT. The chain employs TRBV4-1 and TRBJ2-2; D might be TRBD2 (6 bases). Per the germline V gene, CDR1 is MGHRA and CDR2 is YSYEKL. Deletions cut 4 bases from V and 1 base from J, with 7 bases between. This CDR3 spans 14 amino acids.

The chain employs TRBV5-4 and TRBJ2-5, with TRBD1 identical over 8 bases. This CDR3 is built from 15 residues. J lost 3 bases, V lost 1 base, and 5 bases had no gene match. The germline V gene has CDR1 SGHNT and CDR2 YYREEE (reference sequence). The CDR3 nucleotides read TGTGCCAGCAGCTTGTACGGACAGGGTGAAGAGACCCAGTACTTC. It encodes CASSLYGQGEETQYF.

This chain joins TRBV5-1 and TRBJ2-7; 9 bases agree with TRBD1. The germline CDR1 and CDR2 sequences are SGHRS and YFSETQ. The CDR3 totals 17 residues. Trimming took 4 bases from V and 3 from J; bases not matched to a gene: 14. CDR3 DNA: TGCGCCAGCAGCGTGAGACCACAGGGACAGGGAGGCTACGAGCAGTACTTC. The encoded protein is CASSVRPQGQGGYEQYF.

This clone occurred a few times. The CDR3 protein is CAISESTTGDEQYF. CDR3 in DNA: TGTGCCATCAGTGAGTCGACGACAGGGGACGAGCAGTACTTC. The chain employs TRBV10-3 and TRBJ2-7; 8 nucleotides align to TRBD1. The CDR3 has 14 residues. V trimming: 0 bases; J trimming: 5 bases; junction bases outside the gene matches: 3. CDR1 is ENHRY and CDR2 is SYGVKD in the germline V gene.

V and J are TRBV19 and TRBJ2-1; 9 bases line up with TRBD1. This CDR3 comprises 14 residues. Germline CDR1 is LNHDA and CDR2 is SQIVND (reference sequence). Trimming cost V 4 bases and J 5 bases; bases outside gene matches: 3. CDR3 region: CASSTRDRDNEQFF. In DNA form, the CDR3 reads TGTGCCAGTAGTACCCGGGACAGGGACAATGAGCAGTTCTTC.

V usage is TRBV19 and J usage is TRBJ1-5; the match to TRBD1 covers 8 bases. Losses at the gene ends were 3 bases for V and 2 bases for J; bases not matched to a gene: 6. Germline V lookup: CDR1 LNHDA, CDR2 SQIVND (reference sequence). The CDR3 totals 16 residues. For the CDR3, the DNA is TGTGCCAGTAGTATTCTATCAGGGGGCGGCAATCAGCCCCAGCATTTT. Its protein is CASSILSGGGNQPQHF.

The chain recombines TRBV21-1 with TRBJ1-1; the table names TRBD1, a call not compared with the DNA. TRBV21-1 is an annotated pseudogene. CDR3 length equals 15 residues. The CDR3: CASSPDRYDRTEAFF. As DNA, the CDR3 is TGTGCCAGCAGCCCTGACAGGTATGATCGGACTGAAGCTTTCTTT.

This rearrangement joins TRBV6-1 to TRBJ2-1, with TRBD2 identical over 9 bases. Trimming removed 5 bases from V and 7 bases from J; junction bases left unmatched: 6. CDR1 and CDR2 from the germline V gene are MNHNS and SASEGT. There are 14 residues in the CDR3. CDR3 DNA: TGTGCCAGCAGTAAGGTAGCGGGAGTAAATGAGCAGTTCTTC. This codes for CASSKVAGVNEQFF.

The CDR3 region has the DNA TGTGCCAGCAGCTTAACCAGACAGGGGGCTAACTACAATGAGCAGTTCTTC. This sequence encodes CASSLTRQGANYNEQFF. This chain joins TRBV11-3 and TRBJ2-1, with 10 bases identical to TRBD1. CDR3 length equals 17 residues. Trimming cost V 2 bases and J 3 bases; bases outside gene matches: 7. CDR1 SGHNT and CDR2 YENEEA come from the germline V gene.

The genes are TRBV19 and TRBJ1-3; TRBD1 is a possible D gene (5 bases). CDR3 size: 15 residues. CDR1 and CDR2 from the germline V gene are LNHDA and SQIVND (reference sequence). The V end was cut by 6 bases, the J end by 4 bases, with 16 bases between. The CDR3 nucleotides are TGTGCCAGTAGCTATTCAGGGCTCGGAGGAAACACCATATATTTT. Translated, it gives CASSYSGLGGNTIYF.

The chain combines TRBV5-4 with TRBJ2-5; 10 bases are a match to TRBD2. The CDR3 has 17 amino acids. Per the germline V gene, CDR1 is SGHNT and CDR2 is YYREEE (reference sequence). V lost 0 bases to trimming and J lost 4 bases; unmatched junction nucleotides: 9. The CDR3 here is CASSLDPGTSEGETQYF. The CDR3 DNA reads as TGTGCCAGCAGCTTGGATCCCGGGACTAGCGAGGGAGAGACCCAGTACTTC.

Comments on this clone: The same CDR3 arises from other DNA sequences in this sample as well. The chain links TRBV29-1 to TRBJ1-2; D unclear. The V and J ends lost 2 bases and 4 bases respectively, with 5 bases between them. Germline V gives CDR1 SQVTM, CDR2 ANQGSEA. The CDR3 is made up of 11 amino acids. The CDR3 is CSVESGYGYTF. As DNA, the CDR3 is TGCAGCGTTGAATCCGGCTATGGCTACACCTTC.

DNA of the CDR3: TGTGCCAGCAGCTTGGTTATTACAGGGGCAATCACTGAAGCTTTCTTT. Its translation is CASSLVITGAITEAFF. The chain employs TRBV5-8 and TRBJ1-1; TRBD1 matches 7 bases. The J segment lost 4 bases and the V segment lost 0 bases, leaving 9 bases of the junction unmatched. The germline V gene has CDR1 SGHTS and CDR2 YDEGEE. The CDR3 covers 16 residues.

The chain links TRBV12-1 to TRBJ1-5. TRBV12-1 is a pseudogene segment. The CDR3 loop spans 14 amino acids. CDR3: CASSPVALNQPQHF. The CDR3 coding sequence is TGTGCCAGCAGCCCCGTCGCACTCAATCAGCCCCAGCATTTT.

CDR3 sequence reads: CASSQAEGWVGYEQYF. CDR3 sequence (DNA): TGTGCCAGCAGCCAAGCGGAGGGCTGGGTAGGCTACGAGCAGTACTTC. V and J are TRBV4-2 and TRBJ2-7; possible D gene TRBD2, 6 bases. Germline V CDR1 and CDR2: LGHNA, YNFKEQ. V lost 1 base and J 3 bases, leaving 16 bases between the germline ends. The CDR3 contains 16 residues.

This sequence joins TRBV20-1 and TRBJ2-7; D is perhaps TRBD1 (6 bases). The CDR3 length is 11 residues. Germline CDR1 is DFQATT and CDR2 is SNEGSKA (reference sequence). V lost 7 bases and J 3 bases, leaving 10 bases between the germline ends. The CDR3 nucleotides read TGCAGTGGAGGACAGCTCTACGAGCAGTACTTC. It encodes CSGGQLYEQYF.

The chain combines TRBV7-9 with TRBJ2-1; no definite D call. The CDR3 sequence is 11 residues long. Trimming took off 5 bases at V and 7 bases at J, with 6 bases between the two ends. Germline V lookup: CDR1 SEHNR, CDR2 FQNEAQ (reference sequence). Here the CDR3 reads CASSLPNEQFF. The CDR3 coding sequence is TGTGCCAGCAGCCTACCAAATGAGCAGTTCTTC.

V gene TRBV21-1 combines with J gene TRBJ2-5; the D call of TRBD2 is as the table states it, not checked on the DNA. The J call is uncertain, as TRBJ2-7 better fits the DNA end. TRBV21-1 is labeled a pseudogene. This CDR3 is 15 amino acids long. The CDR3 reads CEGGLAGAKGYEQYF. CDR3 coding DNA: TGTGAAGGGGGACTAGCGGGAGCTAAGGGCTACGAGCAGTACTTC.

J is TRBJ1-1 and V is TRBV6-1; D may be TRBD1 (5 bases). Germline assignment: CDR1 MNHNS and CDR2 SASEGT. CDR3 size: 14 residues. V lost 2 bases and J 7 bases, leaving 14 bases between the germline ends. DNA of the CDR3: TGTGCCAGCAGTGAAAGGGGCGGGGTGGGTGAAGCTTTCTTT. It specifies CASSERGGVGEAFF.

The rearrangement links TRBV4-1 to TRBJ1-1, with D maybe TRBD1 (5 bases). The CDR3 runs to 15 residues. V was trimmed by 4 bases and J by 2 bases, leaving 14 bases between them. Germline V gene data show CDR1 as MGHRA and CDR2 as YSYEKL. The CDR3 DNA follows: TGCGCCAGCAGCCTAAACCGACAGACTAACACTGAAGCTTTCTTT. It encodes CASSLNRQTNTEAFF.